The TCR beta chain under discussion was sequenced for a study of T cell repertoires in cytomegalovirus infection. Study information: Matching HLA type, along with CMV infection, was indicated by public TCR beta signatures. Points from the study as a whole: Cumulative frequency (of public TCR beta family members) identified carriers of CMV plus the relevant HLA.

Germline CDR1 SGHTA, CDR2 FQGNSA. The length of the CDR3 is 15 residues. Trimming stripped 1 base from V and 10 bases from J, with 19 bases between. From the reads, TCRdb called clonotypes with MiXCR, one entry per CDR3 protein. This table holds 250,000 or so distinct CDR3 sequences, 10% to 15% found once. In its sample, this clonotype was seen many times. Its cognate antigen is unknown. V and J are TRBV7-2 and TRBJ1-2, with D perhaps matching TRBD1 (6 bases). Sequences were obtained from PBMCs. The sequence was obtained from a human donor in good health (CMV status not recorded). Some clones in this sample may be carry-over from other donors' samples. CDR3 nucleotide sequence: TGTGCCAGCAGCTTAGGTGGGGGGGGCTTGGATGACTACACCTTC. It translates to CASSLGGGGLDDYTF.